Listed below are T cell receptor beta chains from one sample, sequenced in a study of blood T cells in healthy people across ages. MiXCR was run by TCRdb on the 5' RACE reads, yielding one entry per CDR3 protein. The sample carries 1 million or so distinct CDR3 sequences, around 43% recorded once. Sequenced input: blood. The receptors here all came from a woman aged 60 to 75 in good health. The CDR3 runs from the conserved cysteine through the conserved F or W.

j_gene | v_gene | CDR3aa
TRBJ2-5 | TRBV11-2 | CASSLEGRIGVTQYF
TRBJ2-7 | TRBV28 | CASSSPERHSYEQYF
TRBJ1-6 | TRBV6-1 | CASIGDSPNSPLHF
TRBJ2-7 | TRBV7-9 | CASSPARISGSRRYEQYF
TRBJ2-7 | TRBV27 | CASRTRDGTYEQYF
TRBJ2-7 | TRBV4-1 | CASSRGVAEASYEQYF
- | TRBV3-1 | CASSRPSGSSYNEQYF
TRBJ2-1 | TRBV7-9 | CASSLKWDEQFF
TRBJ2-3 | TRBV27 | CASSFKGGDTQYF
TRBJ1-4 | TRBV29-1 | CSVQGPHDEKLFF
- | TRBV15 | CATSGGGTSGYEQYF
TRBJ2-4 | TRBV7-9 | CASSLGPNIQYF
TRBJ2-3 | TRBV24-1 | CATRALLRAVGGTQYF
TRBJ1-5 | TRBV20-1 | CSAPSRGSVNQPQHF
TRBJ2-1 | TRBV12-3/TRBV12-4 | CASSLSTSGTYNEQFF
TRBJ2-1 | TRBV7-3 | CASSLMGSYNEQFF
TRBJ2-3 | TRBV2 | CASSDLQGADTQYF